The 8 T cell receptor beta chains in this list originate from one sample, sequenced in a study of blood T cell repertoires in COVID-19 (dated by TCRdb to 2018 to 2021). The receptor library was made with the immunoSEQ multiplex PCR assay. The clones in this table, taken by TCRdb from immuneACCESS, are in-frame only. Not every clone is retained; where verified, under half of the shortfall comes from an unresolved V gene, and the cause of the rest is unknown. The sample table records approximately 280,000 clones; over 75% of these occur just once. The ten largest clones capture 4.5% to 5.5% of the sample. The specimen was peripheral blood. The origin of the receptors is a man in his forties or fifties with active or convalescent COVID-19.

In its sample, this clone was seen a few times. The J gene is TRBJ1-4, the V gene TRBV5-4; 8 bases are shared with TRBD1. The CDR3 consists of 14 residues. Germline values: CDR1 SGHNT, CDR2 YYREEE (reference sequence). V was clipped by 4 bases and J by 8 bases; unmatched bases: 7. This CDR3 reads CASSDDRGGEKLFF. The CDR3 nucleotides read TGTGCCAGCAGCGATGACAGGGGAGGCGAAAAACTGTTTTTT.

This clone has only one observation. The rearrangement uses TRBV7-6 and TRBJ2-7; 7 bases align to TRBD1. Trimming removed 5 bases from V and 3 bases from J; junction bases left unmatched: 13. The CDR3 loop spans 16 amino acids. CDR1 is SGHVS, CDR2 FNYEAQ, per germline. The chain's CDR3 is CASSPGVAGGDYEQYF. The CDR3 coding sequence is TGTGCCAGCAGCCCAGGGGTTGCAGGGGGTGACTACGAGCAGTACTTC.

The rearrangement joins TRBV3-1 (or the pseudogene TRBV3-2) to TRBJ1-6, with TRBD1 identical over 8 bases. Germline assignment: CDR1 LGHDT and CDR2 YNNKEL (reference sequence). The CDR3 runs 16 residues. The V segment lost 2 bases and the J segment 8 bases; nucleotides outside the gene matches: 8. The CDR3 is CASSQRTGLGDSPLHF. In DNA form, the CDR3 reads TGTGCCAGCAGCCAACGGACAGGGTTAGGGGATTCACCCCTCCACTTT.

This chain links TRBV5-4 with TRBJ2-7, with D perhaps matching TRBD2 (6 bases). Trimming removed 0 bases from V and 3 bases from J, with 13 bases in between. In germline, CDR1 is SGHNT, CDR2 YYREEE (reference sequence). The CDR3 sequence is 15 residues long. The CDR3: CASSLAGVPIYEQYF. In DNA form, the CDR3 reads TGTGCCAGCAGCTTGGCGGGAGTTCCCATCTACGAGCAGTACTTC. The whole variable domain, filled in from reference TRBV5-4 and TRBJ2-7, reads ETGVTQSPTHLIKTRGQQVTLRCSSQSGHNTVSWYQQALGQGPQFIFQYYREEENGRGNFPPRFSGLQFPNYSSELNVNALELDDSALYLCASSLAGVPIYEQYFGPGTRLTVT.

This chain links TRBV2 with TRBJ2-1; D is perhaps TRBD2 (7 bases). Germline CDR1 and CDR2: SNHLY and FYNNEI. V was shortened by 7 bases and J by 12 bases, with 19 bases between the two germline ends. CDR3 length equals 13 residues. This chain's CDR3 is CASTTGGGSMQFF. CDR3 sequence (DNA): TGTGCCAGCACCACTGGGGGCGGGAGTATGCAGTTCTTC.

Of note for this clone: The sample contains more than one DNA sequence encoding this CDR3. This chain links TRBV7-3 with TRBJ2-2, with 7 bases identical to TRBD1. Unmatched junction bases numbered 3, after V lost 1 base and J lost 4 bases. Germline V CDR1 and CDR2: SGHTA, FQGTGA. CDR3 length: 15 amino acids. The CDR3 nucleotides read TGTGCCAGCAGCTTAAGAGGGGGCTCCACCGGGGAGCTGTTTTTT. Amino acid sequence: CASSLRGGSTGELFF.

V gene TRBV28 combines with J gene TRBJ2-2; 8 bases align to TRBD1. The CDR3 is 17 amino acids. The germline V gene has CDR1 MDHEN and CDR2 SYDVKM. With V trimmed by 6 bases and J by 5 bases, 14 bases remained unmatched. The CDR3 nucleotides are TGTGCCAGCAGCAACCTACCAGGGACAGGTGGGACCGGGGAGCTGTTTTTT. Translated, it gives CASSNLPGTGGTGELFF.

This clone was counted a few times. Other DNA sequences in this specimen translate into the identical CDR3. This chain links TRBV5-1 with TRBJ1-2; no definite D call. Germline V lookup: CDR1 SGHRS, CDR2 YFSETQ. This CDR3 is built from 13 residues. V was shortened by 4 bases and J by 1 base, with 8 bases between the two germline ends. CDR3 DNA sequence: TGCGCCAGCAGCCGAGAGGATAACTATGGCTACACCTTC. Protein sequence: CASSREDNYGYTF. The complete variable domain, with remaining parts taken from reference TRBV5-1 and TRBJ1-2, reads KAGVTQTPRYLIKTRGQQVTLSCSPISGHRSVSWYQQTPGQGLQFLFEYFSETQRNKGNFPGRFSGRQFSNSRSEMNVSTLELGDSALYLCASSREDNYGYTFGSGTRLTVV.